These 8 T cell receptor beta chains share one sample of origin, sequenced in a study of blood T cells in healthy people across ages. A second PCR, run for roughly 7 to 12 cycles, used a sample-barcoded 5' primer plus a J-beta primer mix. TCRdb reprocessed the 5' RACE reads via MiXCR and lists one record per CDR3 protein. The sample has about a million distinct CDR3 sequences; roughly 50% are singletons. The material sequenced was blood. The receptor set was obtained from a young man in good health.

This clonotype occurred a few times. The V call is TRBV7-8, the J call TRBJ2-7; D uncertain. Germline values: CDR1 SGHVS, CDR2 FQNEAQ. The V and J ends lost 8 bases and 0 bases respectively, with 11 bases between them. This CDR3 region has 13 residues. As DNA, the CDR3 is TGTGCCAGCTCCTCCAGCCGCTCCTACGAGCAGTACTTC. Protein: CASSSSRSYEQYF.

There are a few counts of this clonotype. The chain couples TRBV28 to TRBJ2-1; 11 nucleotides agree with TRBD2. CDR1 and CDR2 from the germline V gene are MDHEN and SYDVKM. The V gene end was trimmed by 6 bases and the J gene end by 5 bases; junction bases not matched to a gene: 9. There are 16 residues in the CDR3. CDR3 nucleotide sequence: TGTGCCAGCAGCCTGTTAGCGGGGGGGCGACACAATGAGCAGTTCTTC. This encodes CASSLLAGGRHNEQFF.

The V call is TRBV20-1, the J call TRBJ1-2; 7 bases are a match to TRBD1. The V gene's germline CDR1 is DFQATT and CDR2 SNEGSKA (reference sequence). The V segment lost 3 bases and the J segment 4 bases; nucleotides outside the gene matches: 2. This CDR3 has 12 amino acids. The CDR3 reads CSARGTAYGYTF. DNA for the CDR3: TGCAGTGCTAGGGGGACAGCCTATGGCTACACCTTC.

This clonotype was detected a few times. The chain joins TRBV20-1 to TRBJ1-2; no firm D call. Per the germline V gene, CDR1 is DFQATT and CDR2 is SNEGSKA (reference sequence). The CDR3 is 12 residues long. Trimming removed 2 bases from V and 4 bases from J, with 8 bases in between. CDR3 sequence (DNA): TGCAGTGCTAGACCGGGAGGCTATGGCTACACCTTC. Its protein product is CSARPGGYGYTF.

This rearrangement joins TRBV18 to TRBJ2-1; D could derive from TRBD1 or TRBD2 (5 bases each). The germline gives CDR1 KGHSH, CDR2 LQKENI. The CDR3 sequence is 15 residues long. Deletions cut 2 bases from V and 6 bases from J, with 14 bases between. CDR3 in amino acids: CASSPGEGWFNEQFF. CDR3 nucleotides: TGTGCCAGCTCACCAGGAGAGGGGTGGTTCAATGAGCAGTTCTTC.

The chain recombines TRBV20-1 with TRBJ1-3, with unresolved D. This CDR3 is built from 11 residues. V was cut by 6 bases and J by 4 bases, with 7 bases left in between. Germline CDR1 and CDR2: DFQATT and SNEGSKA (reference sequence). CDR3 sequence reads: CSALNGNTIYF. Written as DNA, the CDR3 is TGCAGTGCCCTGAACGGAAACACCATATATTTT.

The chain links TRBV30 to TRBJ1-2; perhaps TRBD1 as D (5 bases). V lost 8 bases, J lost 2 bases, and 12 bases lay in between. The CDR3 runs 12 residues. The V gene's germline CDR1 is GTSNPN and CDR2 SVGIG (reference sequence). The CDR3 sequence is CAAGWGNYGYTF. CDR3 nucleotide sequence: TGTGCCGCCGGCTGGGGGAACTATGGCTACACCTTC.

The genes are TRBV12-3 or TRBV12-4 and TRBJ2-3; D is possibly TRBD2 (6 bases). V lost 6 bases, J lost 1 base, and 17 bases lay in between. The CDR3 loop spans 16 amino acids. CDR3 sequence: CASRVGASVGTDTQYF. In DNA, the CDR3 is TGTGCCAGCAGAGTCGGGGCTAGCGTTGGCACAGATACGCAGTATTTT.